The table lists the clone carrying this T cell receptor beta chain with a few counts. This entry belongs to a study of shared clonotypes between healthy human individuals. Study in general: Those who served as donors were a couple of women and a few men between the ages of 18 and 49. The plates for each donor numbered three CD4 naive, three CD4 memory, two CD8 naive and one CD8 memory.

Trimming pared 0 bases from V and 9 bases from J, leaving 13 bases between. CDR1 is SGHNT and CDR2 is YYREEE in the germline V gene (reference sequence). The CDR3 has 15 amino acids. The protocol was immunoSEQ multiplex PCR, while the TCRdb copy is restricted to in-frame clones and leaves out a portion. This table holds over a million clones, roughly 75% found once. The chain joins TRBV5-4 to TRBJ1-6; D is unclear. Material for sequencing was memory CD4+ T cells sorted from blood. Subset meaning: CD45RA-negative fraction. The receptor comes from a man between 18 and 35 years old in good health. CDR3 nucleotide sequence: TGTGCCAGCAGCTTGGGTGGCGAAACGGGTTCACCCCTCCACTTT. Amino acid sequence: CASSLGGETGSPLHF.